Described below is a single T cell receptor beta chain sequence and its context. Using the 5' RACE reads, TCRdb records one entry per CDR3 protein without DNA. This listing includes approximately 460,000 distinct CDR3 sequences. The data are from a study of T cells expressing NK-cell markers. Study details: Eight donors were sequenced, of whom seven were HCMV-seropositive, while the remaining one was HCMV-seronegative.

This TCR came from a woman between 18 and 69 years old in good health. Sequencing was carried out using blood T cells: a sorted CD56 or NKG2C T cell subset, CD4+ or CD8+ T cells, or bulk PBMC T cells (not recorded which).

The CDR3 sequence: CASSYSGPGGGEETQYF. V is TRBV6-5 and J is TRBJ2-5; TCRdb indicates TRBD2, and absent DNA this call remains unverified. The CDR3 length is 17 residues. Germline CDR1 and CDR2: MNHEY and SVGAGI.